This T cell receptor beta chain is from a study of T cells in Graves' hyperthyroidism and ophthalmopathy (dated by TCRdb to about 2019). As for the study more broadly: Peripheral blood was collected at initial diagnosis, before any treatment. To identify distinguishing TCR V-J signatures, a discovery cohort of around 100 patients was used, comprising some 45 with Graves' ophthalmopathy and 57 with stable Graves' hyperthyroidism. According to the paper, TCR Vbeta CDR3 sequencing was carried out on around 140 peripheral blood samples, which came from over 40 ophthalmopathy, under 80 hyperthyroidism and approximately 17 progressor patients. After blood sampling, hyperthyroidism patients were treated with methimazole at a starting dose of 30 mg daily, and ophthalmopathy patients were treated with high-dose intravenous methylprednisolone. In several Graves' hyperthyroidism patients, the study also compared T-cell repertoires from thyroid tissue with T-cell repertoires from blood. For training and testing, the 100 or so patients in the discovery cohort were randomly divided in a 7:3 ratio. Prospective prediction of ophthalmopathy was tested in an independent validation cohort consisting of 18 to 20 hyperthyroidism patients and approximately 16 patients who later progressed to ophthalmopathy. Overall study outcomes, separate from this receptor: Sample size was not statistically predetermined, and blinding of investigators to group allocation was not performed. A model built on a 13 V-J signature distinguished ophthalmopathy from stable hyperthyroidism, reaching about 88% sensitivity and around 81% specificity in cross-validation and 80%/75% in testing. In validation, the model predicted progression to ophthalmopathy with approximately 71% sensitivity and around 72% specificity, a median of around six months before onset. Blood samples also contained most of the expanded thyroid clonotypes (frequency above 0.001), which suggests that blood repertoires may reflect thyroid immune responses.

The TCR beta CDR3 regions were amplified from the RNA transcripts. For the first round of RT-PCR on the TCR CDR3, the HTBI primer set was used together with the Qiagen OneStep RT-PCR kit. A second multiplex PCR round built the libraries, followed by size selection and purification. The libraries were sequenced on an Illumina HiSeq2000 using paired-end 100 bp reads. The published analysis was carried out like this. Raw data were processed with SOAPnuke, discarding reads with adapters, uncalled bases, mean Phred below 15, or no exact constant-primer or identifier match. COPE v1.2.5 was used to merge the high-quality paired reads, and each unique nucleotide sequence was defined as a clonotype. MiTCR v1.1 was used to align the clonotypes against IMGT TRBV, TRBD and TRBJ reference segments. The analysis was restricted to V-J combinations with a frequency above 0.0001, which together covered approximately 99% of the repertoires. A TCS score was defined as the ratio of F50 (clonal expansion) to E x V (chaos), with BLOSUM62-based TCRdist applied between CDR3 peptides within each V-J. Welch's t-statistics and random forest reduced approximately 520 V-J features to some 14, which were used in a naive Bayes classifier (R e1071). Using fastp trimming at Q25 and MiXCR clonotype assembly, TCRdb reanalyzed the public sequencing data and kept in-frame beta chains. Here each entry gathers all rows of one CDR3 protein and keeps the most common genes and DNA. In this record, the V and J calls reflect TCRdb's handling and not the investigators' own analysis. In all, the sample holds about 290,000 distinct CDR3 sequences, and approximately 13% of those were seen once. The leading ten clones occupy 7.9% of the sample.

Graves' hyperthyroidism was defined as stable when no progression to ophthalmopathy occurred over 18 months of follow-up. The hyperthyroidism patients were between 18 and 65 years old and newly diagnosed, with a disease duration of less than 2 months. Patients with uncontrolled infections, other autoimmune diseases, pregnancy or lactation were excluded. Diagnoses relied on clinical symptoms, serum thyroxine and TRAb, thyroid ultrasound and orbital computed tomography. PBMCs were isolated from 7.5 to 10 ml of fresh peripheral blood by Ficoll-Paque density gradient centrifugation. Total RNA was extracted with Trizol reagent, and quality was checked on an Agilent 2100 Bioanalyzer. The CDR3 spans 15 residues, from the cysteine through the phenylalanine. Only the CDR3 part of the read is kept: 45 bases, read in frame from the first base. From the germline V gene, CDR1 is SQVTM and CDR2 is ANQGSEA. After removal of 2 bases from V and 5 bases from J, the junction retains 5 bases not matched to a gene.

This clonotype occurred many times. What this receptor recognizes is not known. Base qualities are missing; no much larger clone stands one base away. The sequence was collected from a woman between 35 and 50 years old with Graves' hyperthyroidism. Recombination joined TRBV29-1 with TRBJ2-1; the central 11 bases match TRBD2. The specimen was blood. The CDR3 has the sequence CSVERLAGRDNEQFF. In nucleotides, the sequence is TGCAGCGTTGAAAGACTAGCGGGAAGAGACAATGAGCAGTTCTTC.